Here is one T cell receptor (beta chain) with its context. The data were taken from a study of beta chain features in type 1 diabetes. The CDR3 runs to 14 residues. The germline gives CDR1 LGHNA, CDR2 YNFKEQ. After removal of 3 bases from V and 7 bases from J, the junction contained 3 bases not matched to a gene. The investigators reverse transcribed all of the isolated RNA, so they sequenced expressed TCRB transcripts. The protocol was immunoSEQ multiplex PCR, while the TCRdb copy is restricted to in-frame clones and leaves out a portion. The repertoire holds roughly 450,000 clones, about an eighth seen once, with around 0.05% in the top ten.

This receptor was identified in a woman between 18 and 29 years old in good health. V is TRBV4-2 and J is TRBJ1-4, with 9 bases aligning to TRBD1. Material for sequencing was naive CD4+ T cells from blood. CDR3 bases: TGTGCCAGCAGCCAGGGACAGGGAGGTGAAAAACTGTTTTTT. It is translated as CASSQGQGGEKLFF.